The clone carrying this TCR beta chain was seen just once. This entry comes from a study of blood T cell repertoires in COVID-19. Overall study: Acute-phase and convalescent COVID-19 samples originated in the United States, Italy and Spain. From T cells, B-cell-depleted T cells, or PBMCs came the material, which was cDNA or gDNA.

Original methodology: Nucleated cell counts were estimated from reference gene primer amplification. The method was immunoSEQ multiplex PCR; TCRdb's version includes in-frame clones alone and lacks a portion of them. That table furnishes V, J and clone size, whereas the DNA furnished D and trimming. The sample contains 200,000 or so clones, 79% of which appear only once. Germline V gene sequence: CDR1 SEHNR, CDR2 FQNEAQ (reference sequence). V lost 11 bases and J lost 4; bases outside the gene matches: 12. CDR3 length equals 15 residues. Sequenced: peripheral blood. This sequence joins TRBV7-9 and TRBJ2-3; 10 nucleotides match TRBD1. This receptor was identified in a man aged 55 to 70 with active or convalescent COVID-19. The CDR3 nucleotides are TGTGCCGACAGCATGACAGGGGGCAGTCCAGATACGCAGTATTTT. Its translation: CADSMTGGSPDTQYF.